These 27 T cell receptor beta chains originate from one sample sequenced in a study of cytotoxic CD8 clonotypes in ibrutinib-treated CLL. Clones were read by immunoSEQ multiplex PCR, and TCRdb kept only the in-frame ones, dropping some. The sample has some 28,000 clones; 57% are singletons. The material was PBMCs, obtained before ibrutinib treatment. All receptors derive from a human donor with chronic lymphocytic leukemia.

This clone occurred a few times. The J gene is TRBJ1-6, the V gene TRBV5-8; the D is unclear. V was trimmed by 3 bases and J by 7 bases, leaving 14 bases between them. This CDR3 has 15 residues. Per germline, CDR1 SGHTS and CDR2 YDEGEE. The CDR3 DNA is TGTGCCAGCAGCTCCCGAGGGCGGATCAATTCACCCCTCCACTTT. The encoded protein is CASSSRGRINSPLHF.

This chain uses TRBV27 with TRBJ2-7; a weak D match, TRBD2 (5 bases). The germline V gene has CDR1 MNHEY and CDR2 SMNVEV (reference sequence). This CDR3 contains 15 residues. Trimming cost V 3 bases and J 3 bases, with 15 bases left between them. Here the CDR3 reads CASSLTSGFVYEQYF. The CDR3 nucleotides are TGTGCCAGCAGTTTGACAAGCGGTTTTGTCTACGAGCAGTACTTC.

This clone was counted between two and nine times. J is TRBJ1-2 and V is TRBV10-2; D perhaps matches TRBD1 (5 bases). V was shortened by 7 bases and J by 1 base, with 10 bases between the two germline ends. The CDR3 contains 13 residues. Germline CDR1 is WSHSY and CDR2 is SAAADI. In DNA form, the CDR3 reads TGCGCCAGCATCGCGGGGCTTAACTATGGCTACACCTTC. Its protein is CASIAGLNYGYTF.

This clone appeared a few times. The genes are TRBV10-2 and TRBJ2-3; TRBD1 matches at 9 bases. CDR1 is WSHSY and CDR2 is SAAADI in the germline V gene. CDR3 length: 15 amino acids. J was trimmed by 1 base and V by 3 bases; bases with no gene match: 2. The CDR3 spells CASSDRQGGTDTQYF. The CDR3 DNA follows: TGCGCCAGCAGTGACAGACAGGGGGGCACAGATACGCAGTATTTT.

In nucleotides, the CDR3 is TGTGCCAGCAGCTTAGAGGGGACAGGGTACACCGGGGAGCTGTTTTTT. Its translation is CASSLEGTGYTGELFF. This chain uses TRBV7-6 with TRBJ2-2; TRBD1 matches 9 bases. Germline assignment: CDR1 SGHVS and CDR2 FNYEAQ. The J segment lost 3 bases and the V segment lost 1 base, leaving 3 bases of the junction unmatched. The CDR3 consists of 16 residues.

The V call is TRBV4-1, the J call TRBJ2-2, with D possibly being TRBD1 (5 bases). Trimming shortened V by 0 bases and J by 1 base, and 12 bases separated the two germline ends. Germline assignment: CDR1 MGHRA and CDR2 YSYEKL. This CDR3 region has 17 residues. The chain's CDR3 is CASSQEWLTGNTGELFF. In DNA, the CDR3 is TGCGCCAGCAGCCAAGAATGGCTAACAGGGAACACCGGGGAGCTGTTTTTT.

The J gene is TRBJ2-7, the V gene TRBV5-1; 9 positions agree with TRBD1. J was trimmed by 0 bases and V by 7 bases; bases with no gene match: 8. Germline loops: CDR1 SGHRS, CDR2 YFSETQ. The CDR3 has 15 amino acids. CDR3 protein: CASAWGDRDSYEQYF. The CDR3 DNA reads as TGCGCCAGCGCCTGGGGGGACAGGGACTCCTACGAGCAGTACTTC.

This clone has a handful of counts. For the CDR3, the DNA is TGCGCCAGCAGCCCCCAGGACCAGGTGGGCCCAGATACGCAGTATTTT. This translates into CASSPQDQVGPDTQYF. The chain employs TRBV5-1 and TRBJ2-3; D gene uncertain. Germline V lookup: CDR1 SGHRS, CDR2 YFSETQ. V lost 4 bases, J lost 4 bases, and 19 bases lay in between. CDR3 length: 16 amino acids.

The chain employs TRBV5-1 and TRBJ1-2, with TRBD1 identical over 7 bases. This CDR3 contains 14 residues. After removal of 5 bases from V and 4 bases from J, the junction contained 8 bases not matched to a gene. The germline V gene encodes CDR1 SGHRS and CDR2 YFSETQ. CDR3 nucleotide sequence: TGCGCCAGCAGTGAAGGGGGCGCGAGCTATGGCTACACCTTC. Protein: CASSEGGASYGYTF. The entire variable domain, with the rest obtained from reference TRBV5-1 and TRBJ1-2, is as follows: KAGVTQTPRYLIKTRGQQVTLSCSPISGHRSVSWYQQTPGQGLQFLFEYFSETQRNKGNFPGRFSGRQFSNSRSEMNVSTLELGDSALYLCASSEGGASYGYTFGSGTRLTVV.

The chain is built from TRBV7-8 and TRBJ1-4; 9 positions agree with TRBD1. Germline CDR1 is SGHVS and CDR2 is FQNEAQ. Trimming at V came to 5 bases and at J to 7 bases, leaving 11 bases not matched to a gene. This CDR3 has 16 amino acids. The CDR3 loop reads CASSMQPGQGGEKLFF. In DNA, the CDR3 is TGTGCCAGCAGCATGCAACCGGGACAGGGTGGTGAAAAACTGTTTTTT.

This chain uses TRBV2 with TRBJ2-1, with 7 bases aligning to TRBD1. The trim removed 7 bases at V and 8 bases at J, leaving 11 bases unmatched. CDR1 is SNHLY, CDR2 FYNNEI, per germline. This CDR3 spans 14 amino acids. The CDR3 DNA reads TGTGCCAGCAATGCGGCAGGGCAGGGGGATGAGCAGTTCTTC. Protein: CASNAAGQGDEQFF.

CDR3 bases: TGTGCCAGCAGCTTAGCAATCCAGACCTTCTTGTATTTT. Its translation is CASSLAIQTFLYF. V usage is TRBV7-2 and J usage is TRBJ2-3; D unclear. Germline values: CDR1 SGHTA, CDR2 FQGNSA. Deletions cut 0 bases from V and 14 bases from J, with 15 bases between. The CDR3 consists of 13 residues. The full variable domain, its missing parts supplied by reference TRBV7-2 and TRBJ2-3, is GAGVSQSPSNKVTEKGKDVELRCDPISGHTALYWYRQSLGQGLEFLIYFQGNSAPDKSGLPSDRFSAERTGGSVSTLTIQRTQQEDSAVYLCASSLAIQTFLYFGPGTRLTVL.

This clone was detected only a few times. The CDR3 DNA follows: TGTGCCAGTGGAGTTGGAGATTCACCCCTCCACTTT. Translated, it gives CASGVGDSPLHF. The genes are TRBV10-3 and TRBJ1-6; no clear D gene. CDR1 ENHRY and CDR2 SYGVKD come from the germline V gene. The CDR3 sequence is 12 residues long. V lost 10 bases, J lost 8 bases, and 12 bases lay in between.

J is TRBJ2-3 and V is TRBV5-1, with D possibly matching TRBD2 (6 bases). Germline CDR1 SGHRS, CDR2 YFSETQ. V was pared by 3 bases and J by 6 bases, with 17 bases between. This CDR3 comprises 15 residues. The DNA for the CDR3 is TGCGCCAGCAGCTCGGGACTTAATACTCTGGATACGCAGTATTTT. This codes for CASSSGLNTLDTQYF.

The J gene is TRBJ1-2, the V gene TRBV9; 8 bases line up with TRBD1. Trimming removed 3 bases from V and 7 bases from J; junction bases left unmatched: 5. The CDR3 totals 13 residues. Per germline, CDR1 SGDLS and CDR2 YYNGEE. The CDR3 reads CASSATGVGGYTF. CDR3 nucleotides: TGTGCCAGCAGCGCGACAGGGGTTGGTGGCTACACCTTC.

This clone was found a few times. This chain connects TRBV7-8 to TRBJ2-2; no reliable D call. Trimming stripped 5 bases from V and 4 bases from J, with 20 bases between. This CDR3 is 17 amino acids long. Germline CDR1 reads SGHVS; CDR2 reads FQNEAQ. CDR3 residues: CASSTSIRAGGTGELFF. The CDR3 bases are TGTGCCAGCAGCACCTCTATCCGGGCTGGCGGCACCGGGGAGCTGTTTTTT.

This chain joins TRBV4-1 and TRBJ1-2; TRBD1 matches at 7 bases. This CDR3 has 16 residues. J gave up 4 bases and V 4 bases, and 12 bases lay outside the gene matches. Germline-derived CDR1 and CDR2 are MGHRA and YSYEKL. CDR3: CASSPGGGASGYGYTF. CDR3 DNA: TGCGCCAGCAGCCCAGGGGGTGGAGCTAGTGGCTATGGCTACACCTTC.

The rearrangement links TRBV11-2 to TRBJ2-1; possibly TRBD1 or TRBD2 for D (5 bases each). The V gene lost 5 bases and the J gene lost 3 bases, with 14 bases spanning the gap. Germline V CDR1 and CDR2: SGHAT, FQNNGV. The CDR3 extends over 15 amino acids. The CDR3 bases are TGTGCCAGCAGCCGCCGGGACGGACTCTACAATGAGCAGTTCTTC. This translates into CASSRRDGLYNEQFF.

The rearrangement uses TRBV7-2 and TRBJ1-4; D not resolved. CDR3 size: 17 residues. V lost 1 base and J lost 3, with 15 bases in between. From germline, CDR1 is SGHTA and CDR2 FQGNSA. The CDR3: CASSLGARAWSNEKLFF. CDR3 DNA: TGTGCCAGCAGCTTAGGGGCCAGAGCGTGGTCTAATGAAAAACTGTTTTTT.

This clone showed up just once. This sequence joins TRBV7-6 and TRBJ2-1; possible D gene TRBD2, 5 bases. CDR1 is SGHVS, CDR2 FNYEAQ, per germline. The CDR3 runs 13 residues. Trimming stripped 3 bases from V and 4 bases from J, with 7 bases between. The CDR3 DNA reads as TGTGCCAGCAGCTTCCTAGCATACAATGAGCAGTTCTTC. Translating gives CASSFLAYNEQFF. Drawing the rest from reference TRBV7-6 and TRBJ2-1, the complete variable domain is GAGVSQSPRYKVTKRGQDVALRCDPISGHVSLYWYRQALGQGPEFLTYFNYEAQQDKSGLPNDRFSAERPEGSISTLTIQRTEQRDSAMYRCASSFLAYNEQFFGPGTRLTVL.

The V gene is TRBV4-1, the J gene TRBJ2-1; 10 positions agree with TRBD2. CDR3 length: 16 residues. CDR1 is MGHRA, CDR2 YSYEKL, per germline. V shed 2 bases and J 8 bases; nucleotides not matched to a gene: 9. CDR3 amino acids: CASSQPGTSVVHEQFF. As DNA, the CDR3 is TGCGCCAGCAGCCAACCCGGGACTAGCGTTGTCCATGAGCAGTTCTTC.

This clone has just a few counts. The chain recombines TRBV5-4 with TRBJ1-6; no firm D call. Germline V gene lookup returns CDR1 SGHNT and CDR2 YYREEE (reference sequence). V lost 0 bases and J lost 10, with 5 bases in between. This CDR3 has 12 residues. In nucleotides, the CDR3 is TGTGCCAGCAGCTTGGTAAACTCACCCCTCCACTTT. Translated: CASSLVNSPLHF.

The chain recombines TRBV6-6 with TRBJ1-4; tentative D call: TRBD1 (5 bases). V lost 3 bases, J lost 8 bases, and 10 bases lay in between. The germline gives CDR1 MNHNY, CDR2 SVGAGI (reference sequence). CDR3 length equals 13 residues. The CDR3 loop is CASSYGGREKLFF. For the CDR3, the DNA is TGTGCCAGCAGTTATGGGGGTCGGGAAAAACTGTTTTTT.

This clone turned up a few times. CDR3 sequence: CASSPGQGPLEQYF. DNA for the CDR3: TGTGCCAGCAGCCCGGGACAGGGACCCCTGGAGCAGTACTTC. This chain connects TRBV9 to TRBJ2-7, with 9 nucleotides matching TRBD1. The V gene's germline CDR1 is SGDLS and CDR2 YYNGEE. Trimming took 4 bases from V and 7 from J; bases not matched to a gene: 9. This CDR3 is 14 amino acids long.

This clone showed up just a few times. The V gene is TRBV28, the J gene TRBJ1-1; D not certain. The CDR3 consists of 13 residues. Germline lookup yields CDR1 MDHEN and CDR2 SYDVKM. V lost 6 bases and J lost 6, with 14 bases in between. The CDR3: CASRPPLVAEAFF. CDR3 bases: TGTGCCAGCAGGCCCCCCCTGGTGGCTGAAGCTTTCTTT. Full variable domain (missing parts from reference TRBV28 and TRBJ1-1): DVKVTQSSRYLVKRTGEKVFLECVQDMDHENMFWYRQDPGLGLRLIYFSYDVKMKEKGDIPEGYSVSREKKERFSLILESASTNQTSMYLCASRPPLVAEAFFGQGTRLTVV.

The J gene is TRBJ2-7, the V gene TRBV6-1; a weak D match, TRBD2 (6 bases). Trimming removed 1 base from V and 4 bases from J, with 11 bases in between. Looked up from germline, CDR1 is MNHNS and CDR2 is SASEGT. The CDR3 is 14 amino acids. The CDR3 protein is CASSEGGAVYEQYF. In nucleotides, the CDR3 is TGTGCCAGCAGTGAAGGCGGGGCGGTGTACGAGCAGTACTTC.

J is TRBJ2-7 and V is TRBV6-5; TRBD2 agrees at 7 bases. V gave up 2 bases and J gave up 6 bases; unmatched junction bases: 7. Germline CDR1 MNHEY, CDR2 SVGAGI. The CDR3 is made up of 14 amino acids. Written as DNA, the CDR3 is TGTGCCAGCAGTTACGGGGCGGGAGCCGTCGAGCAGTACTTC. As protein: CASSYGAGAVEQYF.